This is a list of T cell receptor beta chains from one sample in a study of OX40 agonist ivuxolimab in advanced cancers. Measured with immunoSEQ multiplex PCR; TCRdb has only the in-frame clones, and not every one. The sample has roughly 45,000 clones; around nine tenths are singletons. Source: CD4+ or CD8+ T cells sorted from blood, taken in a trial of the OX40 agonist ivuxolimab. These receptors all come from an adult with an advanced solid tumor such as melanoma, head and neck, liver or kidney cancer. CDR3s leave out the opening cysteine and the closing phenylalanine or tryptophan. Each record gives: J gene, V gene, D gene, CDR3 length, CDR3 protein. A D gene is named only where the DNA matches it firmly.

TRBJ2-5	TRBV7-2	TRBD2	13	ASSLGGGRQETQY
TRBJ2-7	TRBV6-1	TRBD2	13	ASRATSGGTYEQY
TRBJ2-7	TRBV7-6	TRBD2	12	ASSSVFLGGEQY
TRBJ1-2	TRBV20-1	NA	8	SASNYGYT
TRBJ2-7	TRBV29-1	TRBD2	12	SVGKRGAHYEQY
TRBJ2-1	TRBV9	TRBD2	14	ASSVGRGGPYNEQF
TRBJ2-7	TRBV19	NA	11	ASSRQPESEQY
TRBJ2-5	TRBV28	NA	12	ASSSPSTSETQY
TRBJ1-6	TRBV7-9	NA	10	ASSRLNSPLH
TRBJ1-1	TRBV29-1	NA	12	SVVAVSRNTEAF
TRBJ1-1	TRBV9	NA	11	ASSPRQSAEAF
TRBJ2-7	TRBV6-5	TRBD2	14	ASSYSRAGGSYEQY
TRBJ1-2	TRBV29-1	NA	10	SVTGTYYGYT
TRBJ2-2	TRBV18	TRBD1	14	ASSFSGTANTGELF
TRBJ1-2	TRBV10-3	TRBD1	13	AIRPDRVHDYGYT
TRBJ2-2	TRBV5-4	TRBD1	13	ASSWGTGYTGELF
TRBJ2-2	TRBV5-1	TRBD2	15	ASSLVLAGDSTGELF
TRBJ2-7	TRBV19	TRBD1	12	ASSRDRGFGEQY
TRBJ1-5	TRBV10-2	NA	12	ASRGDLNNQPQH
TRBJ1-2	TRBV9	NA	10	ASSASSKGYT
TRBJ1-5	TRBV2	NA	13	ASSTGQTSNQPQH
TRBJ2-1	TRBV7-9	TRBD1	13	ASSLGQGTYNEQF
TRBJ2-1	TRBV7-9	NA	15	ASSSLRTGSSYNEQF